The entry below describes one TCR beta chain. The data are from a study of blood T cell repertoires in COVID-19. Study context: T cells, B-cell-depleted T cells, or PBMCs provided the cDNA or gDNA that served as material.

Trimming took off 5 bases at V and 5 bases at J, with 12 bases between the two ends. This CDR3 contains 13 residues. Looked up from germline, CDR1 is SGHTA and CDR2 is FQGNSA. Per the study methods: From reference gene primer amplification, estimates of nucleated cell counts were derived. Sequencing was performed with immunoSEQ multiplex PCR; in TCRdb, only in-frame clones are kept and a portion is missing. V and J calls and clone size are copied from that table; D and trimming were computed from the DNA. Here the sample spans around 310,000 clones, approximately 91% being singletons. The V call is TRBV7-2, the J call TRBJ1-2; no clear D. The TCR was taken from a woman aged 60-75 years with acute or convalescent COVID-19. The sequenced sample consisted of peripheral blood. CDR3 residues: CASSQDGRYGYTF. The CDR3 DNA reads as TGTGCCAGCAGCCAGGACGGGAGGTATGGCTACACCTTC.